This T cell receptor beta chain was documented in a study of T cell changes during pregnancy in multiple sclerosis. Sequencing was performed with immunoSEQ multiplex PCR; in TCRdb, only in-frame clones are kept and a portion is missing. The sample shows 50,000 to 65,000 clones, 91% of them seen only once. This clone was observed a single time. This sequence originates from a female donor with multiple sclerosis, enrolled in a pregnancy study. Here the sequenced sample was CD4+ T cells from peripheral blood mononuclear cells, taken in the first trimester of pregnancy.

CDR3 in amino acids: CASSQDRDEAFF. The CDR3, as DNA: TGTGCCAGCAGCCAAGACAGGGATGAAGCTTTCTTT. This chain links TRBV11-1 with TRBJ1-1; 7 bases agree with TRBD1. The CDR3 is 12 residues long. Trimming removed 5 bases from V and 7 bases from J; junction bases left unmatched: 4. CDR1 SGHAT and CDR2 FQDESV come from the germline V gene (reference sequence).